Below are 4 T cell receptor beta chains sequenced from a single sample in a study of blood T cell repertoires in COVID-19. Generated by immunoSEQ multiplex PCR, the TCRdb table keeps only in-frame clones and is missing some. The sample yields tens of thousands of clones, more than 65% seen once. Specimen: peripheral blood. These receptors came from a man in his 60s with acute or convalescent COVID-19.

The chain links TRBV29-1 to TRBJ1-2; possible D gene TRBD1, 5 bases. The CDR3 length is 15 residues. Germline loops: CDR1 SQVTM, CDR2 ANQGSEA. Trimming stripped 2 bases from V and 5 bases from J, with 18 bases between. CDR3 in DNA: TGCAGCGTTGAATCAAGGAGTTCAGGGTCATATGGCTACACCTTC. Translation gives CSVESRSSGSYGYTF.

The chain employs TRBV7-9 and TRBJ1-1; a possible D gene is TRBD1 (5 bases). The V end was cut by 6 bases, the J end by 5 bases, with 16 bases between. In germline, CDR1 is SEHNR, CDR2 FQNEAQ (reference sequence). The CDR3 is 14 amino acids. Here the CDR3 DNA reads TGTGCCAGCAGTCGATATCTGGGGGGAACTGAAGCTTTCTTT. Its translation: CASSRYLGGTEAFF.

This rearrangement joins TRBV5-1 to TRBJ1-1, with 7 bases lining up with TRBD1. This CDR3 is built from 14 residues. With V trimmed by 4 bases and J by 1 base, 4 bases remained unmatched. The germline CDR1 and CDR2 sequences are SGHRS and YFSETQ. The CDR3 here is CASSRDSPNTEAFF. The CDR3 nucleotides are TGCGCCAGCAGCCGGGACAGCCCGAACACTGAAGCTTTCTTT. The full variable domain, its missing parts supplied by reference TRBV5-1 and TRBJ1-1, is KAGVTQTPRYLIKTRGQQVTLSCSPISGHRSVSWYQQTPGQGLQFLFEYFSETQRNKGNFPGRFSGRQFSNSRSEMNVSTLELGDSALYLCASSRDSPNTEAFFGQGTRLTVV.

This clone was seen only a few times. V usage is TRBV6-5 and J usage is TRBJ1-2, with a possible D match to TRBD1 (6 bases). Trimming shortened V by 6 bases and J by 4 bases, and 12 bases separated the two germline ends. Per germline, CDR1 MNHEY and CDR2 SVGAGI. The CDR3 is made up of 13 amino acids. The CDR3: CASRPTGLYGYTF. The CDR3 nucleotides read TGTGCCAGCAGACCTACAGGGCTCTATGGCTACACCTTC.